The 21 T cell receptor beta chains presented below share a single source sample, sequenced in a study of shared clonotypes between healthy human individuals. Naive CD8 cells comprised CD45RO-negative, CCR7-positively selected cells, excluding terminally differentiated effector memory CD45RA+ cells. Method: immunoSEQ multiplex PCR; TCRdb's copy keeps in-frame clones and lacks some. The sample carries about 1.9 million clones, 93% recorded once. Material: naive CD8+ T cells from PBMCs. The receptors were sampled from a man aged 18 to 35 in good health. Some clones in this sample may be carry-over from other donors' samples.

V usage is TRBV27 and J usage is TRBJ1-1; weak D call: TRBD1 (5 bases). The CDR3 covers 16 residues. V lost 4 bases to trimming and J lost 1 base, with 16 bases between them. Looked up from germline, CDR1 is MNHEY and CDR2 is SMNVEV (reference sequence). CDR3 nucleotide sequence: TGTGCCAGCAGTTCCCTACTCGGCAGGGAGAACACTGAAGCTTTCTTT. Protein product: CASSSLLGRENTEAFF.

A remark on this clone: The sample holds other DNA sequences that translate to the same CDR3. The gene calls are TRBV2 and TRBJ2-1; 8 bases align to TRBD2. The germline gives CDR1 SNHLY, CDR2 FYNNEI. The J segment lost 4 bases and the V segment lost 9 bases, leaving 5 bases of the junction unmatched. The CDR3 runs to 13 residues. DNA of the CDR3: TGTGCCAGTAGCGGGGCCTCATACAATGAGCAGTTCTTC. Protein sequence: CASSGASYNEQFF.

This rearrangement joins TRBV27 to TRBJ2-7; 8 bases align to TRBD2. CDR1 is MNHEY and CDR2 is SMNVEV in the germline V gene (reference sequence). The CDR3 contains 16 residues. The V gene end was trimmed by 4 bases and the J gene end by 2 bases; junction bases not matched to a gene: 10. The CDR3 loop reads CASSYSSGSGAYEQYF. The CDR3 DNA is TGTGCCAGCAGTTATTCCAGCGGGAGTGGAGCCTACGAGCAGTACTTC.

Regarding this clone: In the same sample, other DNA sequences code for this CDR3. This chain connects TRBV9 to TRBJ2-7; tentatively, D is TRBD1 or TRBD2 (5 bases each). Looked up from germline, CDR1 is SGDLS and CDR2 is YYNGEE. Trimming took 4 bases from V and 1 from J, leaving 15 bases between them. This CDR3 is 15 amino acids long. The CDR3 loop reads CASSPLGTASYEQYF. The CDR3 DNA follows: TGTGCCAGCAGCCCCCTCGGGACGGCATCCTACGAGCAGTACTTC.

The chain combines TRBV11-1 with TRBJ1-1; D call uncertain. Germline V gene data show CDR1 as SGHAT and CDR2 as FQDESV (reference sequence). Trimming shortened V by 6 bases and J by 0 bases, and 11 bases separated the two germline ends. There are 14 residues in the CDR3. CDR3 DNA sequence: TGTGCCAGCAGTGGAGTGCCCATGAACACTGAAGCTTTCTTT. This gives the protein CASSGVPMNTEAFF.

The V call is TRBV4-1, the J call TRBJ2-5; D uncertain. The J call is in doubt because the DNA end fits TRBJ2-7 better. This CDR3 region has 13 residues. The germline gives CDR1 MGHRA, CDR2 YSYEKL. Here the CDR3 reads CASSPIPSYEQYF. CDR3 nucleotides: TGCGCCAGCAGCCCGATTCCTTCCTACGAGCAGTACTTC.

The chain has TRBV27 and TRBJ2-2; D unclear. Trimming stripped 7 bases from V and 0 bases from J, with 6 bases between. Germline V gene data show CDR1 as MNHEY and CDR2 as SMNVEV (reference sequence). This CDR3 is built from 13 residues. The CDR3 nucleotides are TGTGCCAGCACCGACCCGAACACCGGGGAGCTGTTTTTT. Amino acids: CASTDPNTGELFF.

This clone was seen once. The chain joins TRBV5-4 to TRBJ1-2; 7 bases agree with TRBD1. From germline, CDR1 is SGHNT and CDR2 YYREEE (reference sequence). The V segment lost 3 bases and the J segment 8 bases; nucleotides outside the gene matches: 4. The CDR3 loop spans 12 amino acids. The CDR3 here is CASSSEGGGYTF. The CDR3 coding sequence is TGTGCCAGCAGCTCGGAAGGGGGCGGCTACACCTTC.

The rearrangement uses TRBV6-6 and TRBJ1-2; D is uncertain. The CDR3 covers 14 residues. The V end lost 7 bases, the J end lost 7 bases, and 19 bases lay between the germline ends. CDR1 is MNHNY and CDR2 is SVGAGI in the germline V gene (reference sequence). Here the CDR3 DNA reads TGTGCCAGCAAGTTCGGGGAACGAGTAGGTGGCTACACCTTC. Amino acids: CASKFGERVGGYTF.

Only one count was recorded for this clone. CDR3 loop: CASSLVYGTGTGELFF. The CDR3 DNA sequence: TGTGCCAGCAGTTTAGTCTATGGGACAGGGACCGGGGAGCTGTTTTTT. The chain uses TRBV27 and TRBJ2-2; TRBD1 agrees at 9 bases. Germline CDR1 reads MNHEY; CDR2 reads SMNVEV (reference sequence). V trimming: 2 bases; J trimming: 5 bases; junction bases outside the gene matches: 6. CDR3 size: 16 residues.

The chain couples TRBV27 to TRBJ2-3; the D is unclear. Germline V gene sequence: CDR1 MNHEY, CDR2 SMNVEV (reference sequence). The CDR3 is 17 amino acids. V dropped 1 base and J dropped 2 bases, with 16 bases sitting between them. CDR3 DNA: TGTGCCAGCAGTTTATTATGGCAGAGTCTTAACACAGATACGCAGTATTTT. This encodes CASSLLWQSLNTDTQYF.

With regard to this clone: This CDR3 is also generated by other DNA sequences in the sample. This chain connects TRBV9 to TRBJ2-1; 11 bases are a match to TRBD2. Germline CDR1 is SGDLS and CDR2 is YYNGEE. V lost 0 bases and J lost 0; bases outside the gene matches: 2. This CDR3 is built from 17 residues. CDR3 coding DNA: TGTGCCAGCAGCGTAGCGGGGACTAGCGGCTCCTACAATGAGCAGTTCTTC. It specifies CASSVAGTSGSYNEQFF.

The rearrangement links TRBV4-1 to TRBJ1-3; 8 nucleotides agree with TRBD1. Germline V gene lookup returns CDR1 MGHRA and CDR2 YSYEKL. There are 17 residues in the CDR3. V lost 4 bases to trimming and J lost 1 base; unmatched junction nucleotides: 9. The CDR3 coding sequence is TGCGCCAGCAGCCCCATATACGGGACAGGATCTGGAAACACCATATATTTT. Its translation: CASSPIYGTGSGNTIYF.

The chain carries TRBV6-6 and TRBJ2-5, with D possibly being TRBD1 (6 bases). The CDR3 sequence is 15 residues long. CDR1 is MNHNY and CDR2 is SVGAGI in the germline V gene (reference sequence). The V gene lost 3 bases and the J gene lost 5 bases, with 16 bases spanning the gap. CDR3 sequence: CASSYYTGTNETQYF. Written as DNA, the CDR3 is TGTGCCAGCAGTTATTATACAGGGACCAACGAGACCCAGTACTTC.

The chain couples TRBV7-9 to TRBJ2-7, with 7 bases aligning to TRBD1. The V gene's germline CDR1 is SEHNR and CDR2 FQNEAQ (reference sequence). The ends lost 5 bases at V and 2 bases at J; junction bases unmatched: 21. The CDR3 sequence is 19 residues long. The CDR3 DNA sequence: TGTGCCAGCAGCGTAAGGACAGGACACGGCGGACCCTTAGCCTACGAGCAGTACTTC. Protein product: CASSVRTGHGGPLAYEQYF.

The rearrangement links TRBV10-1 to TRBJ1-1; TRBD1 might be the D (6 bases). The germline V and J ends were trimmed by 4 bases and 5 bases, with 14 bases remaining between them. CDR1 is WNHNN and CDR2 is SYGVQD in the germline V gene (reference sequence). The CDR3 is made up of 14 amino acids. The CDR3 nucleotides read TGCGCCAGCAGTGTTACACAGGGTGGTACTGAAGCTTTCTTT. This sequence encodes CASSVTQGGTEAFF.

A remark on this clone: Other DNA sequences in this specimen translate into the identical CDR3. The chain carries TRBV7-3 and TRBJ1-1; D is unresolved. The ends were cut back, 2 bases at V and 5 bases at J, with 9 bases in the middle. In germline, CDR1 is SGHTA, CDR2 FQGTGA. The CDR3 sequence is 13 residues long. CDR3 residues: CASSLGSGTEAFF. In DNA form, the CDR3 reads TGTGCCAGCAGCTTAGGGTCGGGTACTGAAGCTTTCTTT. The whole variable domain, filled in from reference TRBV7-3 and TRBJ1-1, reads GAGVSQTPSNKVTEKGKYVELRCDPISGHTALYWYRQSLGQGPEFLIYFQGTGAADDSGLPNDRFFAVRPEGSVSTLKIQRTERGDSAVYLCASSLGSGTEAFFGQGTRLTVV.

This clone was recorded only once. The chain carries TRBV7-9 and TRBJ2-1, with TRBD1 matching over 7 bases. This CDR3 spans 15 amino acids. V lost 7 bases to trimming and J lost 2 bases; unmatched junction nucleotides: 8. Germline V gene lookup returns CDR1 SEHNR and CDR2 FQNEAQ (reference sequence). The CDR3 sequence: CASNGADRPYNEQFF. In DNA form, the CDR3 reads TGTGCCAGCAACGGGGCGGACAGGCCCTACAATGAGCAGTTCTTC.

The V gene is TRBV30, the J gene TRBJ2-7, with 7 bases fitting TRBD1. CDR1 and CDR2 from the germline V gene are GTSNPN and SVGIG (reference sequence). V lost 4 bases, J lost 1 base, and 7 bases stayed unmatched. The CDR3 is made up of 14 amino acids. The CDR3 reads CAWTPGTASYEQYF. The CDR3 DNA is TGTGCCTGGACTCCCGGGACAGCTTCCTACGAGCAGTACTTC. Supplemented by reference TRBV30 and TRBJ2-7, the full variable domain reads SQTIHQWPATLVQPVGSPLSLECTVEGTSNPNLYWYRQAAGRGLQLLFYSVGIGQISSEVPQNLSASRPQDRQFILSSKKLLLSDSGFYLCAWTPGTASYEQYFGPGTRLTVT.

The chain has TRBV4-3 and TRBJ2-2; TRBD2 is a possible D gene (6 bases). The CDR3 totals 15 residues. The V gene's germline CDR1 is LGHNA and CDR2 YSLEER. Trimming took 0 bases from V and 7 from J, leaving 12 bases between them. CDR3 nucleotide sequence: TGCGCCAGCAGCCAAGACCGGGGGTTGGGCGGGGAGCTGTTTTTT. Translation gives CASSQDRGLGGELFF.

This rearrangement joins TRBV6-1 to TRBJ2-7, with TRBD1 matching 7 bases. The CDR3 is made up of 15 amino acids. Germline trimming cut 5 bases from V and 0 bases from J; bases unmatched to any gene: 7. CDR1 is MNHNS and CDR2 is SASEGT in the germline V gene. The CDR3 here is CASSHRGPSSYEQYF. CDR3 coding DNA: TGTGCCAGCAGTCACAGGGGACCCAGCTCCTACGAGCAGTACTTC.